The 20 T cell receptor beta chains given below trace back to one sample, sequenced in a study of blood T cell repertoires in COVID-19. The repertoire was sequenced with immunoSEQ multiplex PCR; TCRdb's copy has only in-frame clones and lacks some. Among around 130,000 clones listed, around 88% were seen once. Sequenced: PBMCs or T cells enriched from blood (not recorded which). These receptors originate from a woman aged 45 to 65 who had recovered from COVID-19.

CDR3 DNA sequence: TGTGCCAGCAGCTTAGGCCTCTGGACAGGGGCGAACACCGGGGAGCTGTTTTTT. Amino acids: CASSLGLWTGANTGELFF. The J gene is TRBJ2-2, the V gene TRBV13, with 9 bases matching TRBD1. The germline V gene encodes CDR1 PRHDT and CDR2 FYEKMQ (reference sequence). The J segment lost 0 bases and the V segment lost 0 bases, leaving 5 bases of the junction unmatched. This CDR3 comprises 18 residues.

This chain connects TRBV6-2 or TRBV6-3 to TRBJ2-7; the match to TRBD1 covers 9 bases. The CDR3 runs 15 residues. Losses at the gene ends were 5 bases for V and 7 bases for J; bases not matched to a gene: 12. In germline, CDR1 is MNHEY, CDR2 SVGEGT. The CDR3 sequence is CASSAPGTGFREQYF. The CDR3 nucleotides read TGTGCCAGCAGTGCTCCCGGGACAGGGTTTAGGGAGCAGTACTTC.

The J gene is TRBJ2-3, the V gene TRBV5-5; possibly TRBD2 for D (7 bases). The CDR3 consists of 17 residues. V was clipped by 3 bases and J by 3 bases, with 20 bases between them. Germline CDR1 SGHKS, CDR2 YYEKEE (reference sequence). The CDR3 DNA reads TGTGCCAGCAGCTCAAGGGGTCCCGGGGGGCTGACAGATACGCAGTATTTT. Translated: CASSSRGPGGLTDTQYF.

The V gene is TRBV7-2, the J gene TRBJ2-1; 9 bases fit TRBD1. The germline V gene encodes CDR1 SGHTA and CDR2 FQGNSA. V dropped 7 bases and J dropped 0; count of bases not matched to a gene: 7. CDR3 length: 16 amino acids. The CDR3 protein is CASTRQGGRSYNEQFF. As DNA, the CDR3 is TGTGCCAGCACCCGACAGGGGGGCCGCTCCTACAATGAGCAGTTCTTC.

DNA for the CDR3: TGTGCCAGCAGCTTAGGTGGGACAGGGGTTTCGGCCGGGGAGCTGTTTTTT. This gives the protein CASSLGGTGVSAGELFF. The chain has TRBV7-2 and TRBJ2-2; 10 bases are shared with TRBD1. With 1 base clipped from V and 6 bases from J, the junction kept 8 bases outside the gene matches. The CDR3 has 17 residues. CDR1 SGHTA and CDR2 FQGNSA come from the germline V gene.

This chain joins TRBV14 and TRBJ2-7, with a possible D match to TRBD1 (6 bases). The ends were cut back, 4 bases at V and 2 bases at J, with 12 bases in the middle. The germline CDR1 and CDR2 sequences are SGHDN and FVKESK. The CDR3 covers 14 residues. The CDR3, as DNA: TGTGCCAGCAGCCCCCGGGACAAAACCTACGAGCAGTACTTC. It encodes CASSPRDKTYEQYF.

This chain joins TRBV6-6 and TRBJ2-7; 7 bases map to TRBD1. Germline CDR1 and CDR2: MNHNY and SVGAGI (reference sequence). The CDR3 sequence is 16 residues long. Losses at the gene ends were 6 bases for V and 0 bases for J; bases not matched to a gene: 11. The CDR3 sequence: CASSTYRGPSSYEQYF. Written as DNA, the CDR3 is TGTGCCAGCAGCACCTACAGGGGCCCAAGCTCCTACGAGCAGTACTTC.

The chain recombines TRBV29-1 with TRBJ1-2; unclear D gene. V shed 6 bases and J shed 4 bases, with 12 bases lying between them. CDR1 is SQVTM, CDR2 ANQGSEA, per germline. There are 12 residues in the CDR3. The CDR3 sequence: CSVPAGGYGYTF. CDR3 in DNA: TGCAGCGTCCCGGCGGGTGGCTATGGCTACACCTTC.

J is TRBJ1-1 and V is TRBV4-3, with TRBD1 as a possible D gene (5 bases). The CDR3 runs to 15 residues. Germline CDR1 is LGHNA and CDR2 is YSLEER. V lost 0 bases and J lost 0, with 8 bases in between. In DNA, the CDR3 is TGCGCCAGCAGCCAAGATCGACAGATGAACACTGAAGCTTTCTTT. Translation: CASSQDRQMNTEAFF.

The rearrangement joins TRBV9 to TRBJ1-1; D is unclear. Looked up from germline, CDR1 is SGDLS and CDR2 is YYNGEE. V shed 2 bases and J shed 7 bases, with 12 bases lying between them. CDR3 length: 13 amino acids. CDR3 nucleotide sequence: TGTGCCAGCAGCGTTGACGGCCGCGGTGAAGCTTTCTTT. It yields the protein CASSVDGRGEAFF.

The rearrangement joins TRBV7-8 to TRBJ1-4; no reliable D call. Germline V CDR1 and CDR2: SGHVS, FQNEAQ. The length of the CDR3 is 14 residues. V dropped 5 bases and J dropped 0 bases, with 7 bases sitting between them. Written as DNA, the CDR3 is TGTGCCAGCAGCATGACTGCAACTAATGAAAAACTGTTTTTT. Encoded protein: CASSMTATNEKLFF.

CDR3 residues: CASSLSEIYEQYF. The CDR3 DNA sequence: TGTGCCAGCAGCTTATCCGAGATCTACGAGCAGTACTTC. The chain joins TRBV7-9 to TRBJ2-7; D gene ambiguous. Germline lookup yields CDR1 SEHNR and CDR2 FQNEAQ (reference sequence). The CDR3 runs 13 residues. Deletions cut 2 bases from V and 3 bases from J, with 8 bases between. Combining the CDR3 with reference TRBV7-9 and TRBJ2-7 gives the whole variable domain DTGVSQNPRHKITKRGQNVTFRCDPISEHNRLYWYRQTLGQGPEFLTYFQNEAQLEKSRLLSDRFSAERPKGSFSTLEIQRTEQGDSAMYLCASSLSEIYEQYFGPGTRLTVT.

This CDR3 is CASSLGQGADNEQFF. In DNA, the CDR3 is TGCGCCAGCAGCCTCGGACAGGGGGCCGACAATGAGCAGTTCTTC. The chain links TRBV4-1 to TRBJ2-1; 11 nucleotides line up with TRBD1. This CDR3 region has 15 residues. In germline, CDR1 is MGHRA, CDR2 YSYEKL. J gave up 5 bases and V 4 bases, and 4 bases lay outside the gene matches.

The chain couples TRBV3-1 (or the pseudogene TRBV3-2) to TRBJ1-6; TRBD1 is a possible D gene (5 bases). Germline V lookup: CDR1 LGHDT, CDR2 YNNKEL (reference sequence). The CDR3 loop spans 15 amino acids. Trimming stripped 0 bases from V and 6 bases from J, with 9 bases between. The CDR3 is CASSQEFRVNSPLHF. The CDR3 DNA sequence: TGTGCCAGCAGCCAAGAATTCAGGGTTAATTCACCCCTCCACTTT.

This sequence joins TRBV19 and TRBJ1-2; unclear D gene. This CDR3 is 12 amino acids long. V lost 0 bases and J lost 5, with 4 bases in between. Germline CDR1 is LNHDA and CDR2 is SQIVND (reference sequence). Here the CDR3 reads CASSIDRYGYTF. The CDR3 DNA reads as TGTGCCAGTAGTATAGATAGATATGGCTACACCTTC.

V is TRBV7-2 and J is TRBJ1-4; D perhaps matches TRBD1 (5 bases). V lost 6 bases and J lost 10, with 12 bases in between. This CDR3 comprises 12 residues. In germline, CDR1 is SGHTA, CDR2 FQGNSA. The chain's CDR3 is CASSTFGGKLFF. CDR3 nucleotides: TGTGCCAGCAGTACCTTCGGGGGAAAACTGTTTTTT.

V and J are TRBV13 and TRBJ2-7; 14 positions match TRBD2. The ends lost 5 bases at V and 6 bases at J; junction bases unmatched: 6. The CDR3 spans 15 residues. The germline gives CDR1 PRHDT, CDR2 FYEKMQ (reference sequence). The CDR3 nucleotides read TGTGCCAGCAGCCAAGGACTAGCGGGGGGAGCCGAGCAGTACTTC. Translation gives CASSQGLAGGAEQYF.

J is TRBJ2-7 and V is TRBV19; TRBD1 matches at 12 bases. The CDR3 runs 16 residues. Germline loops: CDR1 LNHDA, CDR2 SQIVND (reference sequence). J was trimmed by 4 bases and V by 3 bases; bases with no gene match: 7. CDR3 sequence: CASSIQGTGGLYEQYF. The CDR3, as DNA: TGTGCCAGTAGTATTCAAGGGACAGGGGGCCTGTACGAGCAGTACTTC.

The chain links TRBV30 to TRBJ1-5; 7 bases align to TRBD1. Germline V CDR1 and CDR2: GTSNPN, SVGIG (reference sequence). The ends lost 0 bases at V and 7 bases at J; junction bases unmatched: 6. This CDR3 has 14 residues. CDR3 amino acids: CAWSVETGNQPQHF. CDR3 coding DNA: TGTGCCTGGAGTGTCGAGACAGGGAACCAGCCCCAGCATTTT.

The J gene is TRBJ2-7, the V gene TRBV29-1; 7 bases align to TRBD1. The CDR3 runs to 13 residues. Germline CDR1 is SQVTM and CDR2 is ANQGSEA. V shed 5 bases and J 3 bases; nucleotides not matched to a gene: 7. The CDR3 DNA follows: TGCAGCGTTACAGGGGTTTCTGGCTACGAGCAGTACTTC. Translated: CSVTGVSGYEQYF.